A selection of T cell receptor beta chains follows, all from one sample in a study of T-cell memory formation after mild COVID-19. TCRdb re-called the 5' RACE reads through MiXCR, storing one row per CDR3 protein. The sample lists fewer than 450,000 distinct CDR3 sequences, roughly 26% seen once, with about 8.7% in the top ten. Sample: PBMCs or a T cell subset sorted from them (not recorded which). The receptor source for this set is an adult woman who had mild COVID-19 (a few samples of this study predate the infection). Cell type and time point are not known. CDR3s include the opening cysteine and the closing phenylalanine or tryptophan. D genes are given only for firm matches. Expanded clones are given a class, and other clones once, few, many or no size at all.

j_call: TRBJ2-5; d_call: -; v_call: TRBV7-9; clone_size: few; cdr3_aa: CASSLPAREVTTQETQYF; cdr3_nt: TGTGCCAGCAGCTTACCGGCCAGGGAGGTTACTACACAAGAGACCCAGTACTTC
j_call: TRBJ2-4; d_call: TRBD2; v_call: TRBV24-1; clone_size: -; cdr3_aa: CATSDRLAGGKNIQYF; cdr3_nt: TGTGCCACCAGTGACAGACTAGCGGGAGGCAAAAACATTCAGTACTTC
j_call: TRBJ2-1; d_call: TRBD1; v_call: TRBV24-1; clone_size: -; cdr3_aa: CATSDWRQGNEQFF; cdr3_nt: TGTGCCACCAGTGATTGGAGACAGGGCAATGAGCAGTTCTTC
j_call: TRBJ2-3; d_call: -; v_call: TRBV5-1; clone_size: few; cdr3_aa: CASSLEATQYF; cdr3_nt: TGCGCCAGCAGCTTGGAGGCCACGCAGTATTTT
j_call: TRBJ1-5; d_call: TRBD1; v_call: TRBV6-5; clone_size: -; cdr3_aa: CASSQGDRGSNQPQHF; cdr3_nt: TGTGCCAGCAGCCAAGGGGACAGGGGTAGCAATCAGCCCCAGCATTTT
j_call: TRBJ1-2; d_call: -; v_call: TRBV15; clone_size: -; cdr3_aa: CATSGGGAANYGYTF; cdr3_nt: TGTGCCACCAGCGGCGGGGGGGCTGCTAACTATGGCTACACCTTC
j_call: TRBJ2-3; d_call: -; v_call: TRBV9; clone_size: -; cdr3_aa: CASSLGSWRDSTDTQYF; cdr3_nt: TGTGCCAGCAGCCTAGGATCCTGGCGGGATTCCACAGATACGCAGTATTTT
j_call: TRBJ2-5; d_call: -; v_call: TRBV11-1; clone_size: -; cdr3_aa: CASQWVPAIQETQYF; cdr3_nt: TGTGCCAGCCAGTGGGTTCCGGCGATCCAAGAGACCCAGTACTTC
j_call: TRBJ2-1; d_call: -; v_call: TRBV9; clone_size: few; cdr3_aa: CASSVHEVGEQFF; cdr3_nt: TGTGCCAGCAGCGTCCACGAGGTGGGTGAGCAGTTCTTC
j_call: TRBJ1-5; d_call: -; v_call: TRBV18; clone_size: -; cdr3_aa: CASSPNRLSNQPQHF; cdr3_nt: TGTGCCAGCTCACCGAACAGACTTAGCAATCAGCCCCAGCATTTT
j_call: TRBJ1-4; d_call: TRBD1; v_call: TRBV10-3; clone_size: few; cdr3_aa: CAISAGQGAGNEKLFF; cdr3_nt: TGTGCCATCAGTGCCGGACAGGGGGCGGGAAATGAAAAACTGTTTTTT
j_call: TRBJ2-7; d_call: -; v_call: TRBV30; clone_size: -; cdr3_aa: CAWSRPRIETYEQYF; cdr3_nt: TGTGCCTGGAGTCGCCCGAGGATTGAAACCTACGAGCAGTACTTC
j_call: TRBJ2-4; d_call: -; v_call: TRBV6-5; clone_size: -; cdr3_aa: CASSYSGTEAKNIQYF; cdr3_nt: TGTGCCAGCAGTTACTCGGGGACCGAAGCCAAAAACATTCAGTACTTC
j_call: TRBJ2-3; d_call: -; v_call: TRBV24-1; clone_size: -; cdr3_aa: CATSDLHNTDTQYF; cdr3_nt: TGTGCCACCAGTGATTTGCACAACACAGATACGCAGTATTTT
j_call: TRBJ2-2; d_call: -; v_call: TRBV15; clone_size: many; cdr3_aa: CATSRGTATRAFRAGELFF; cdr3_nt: TGTGCCACCAGCAGAGGCACCGCCACCCGGGCCTTTCGAGCGGGGGAGCTGTTTTTT
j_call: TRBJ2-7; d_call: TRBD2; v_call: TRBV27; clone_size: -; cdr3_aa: CASSSGLAGLSIEQYF; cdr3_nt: TGTGCCAGCAGTTCGGGACTAGCGGGGTTATCTATCGAGCAGTACTTC